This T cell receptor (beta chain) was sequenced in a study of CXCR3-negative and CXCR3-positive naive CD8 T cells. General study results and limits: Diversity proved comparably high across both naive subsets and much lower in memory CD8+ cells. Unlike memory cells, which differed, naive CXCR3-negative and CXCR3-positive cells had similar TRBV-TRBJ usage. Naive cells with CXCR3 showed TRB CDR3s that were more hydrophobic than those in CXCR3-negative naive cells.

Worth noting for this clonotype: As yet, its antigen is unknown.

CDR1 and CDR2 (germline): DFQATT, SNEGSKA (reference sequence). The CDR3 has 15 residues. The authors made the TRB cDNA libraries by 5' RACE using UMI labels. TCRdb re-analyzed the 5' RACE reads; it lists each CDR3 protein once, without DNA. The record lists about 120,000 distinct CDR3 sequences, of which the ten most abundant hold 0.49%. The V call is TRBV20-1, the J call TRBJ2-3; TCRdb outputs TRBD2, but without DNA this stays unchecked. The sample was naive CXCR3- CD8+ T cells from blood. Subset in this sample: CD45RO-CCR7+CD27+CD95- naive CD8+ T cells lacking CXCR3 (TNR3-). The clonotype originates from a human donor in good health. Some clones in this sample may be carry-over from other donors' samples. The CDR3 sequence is CSARGLAGPTDTQYF.